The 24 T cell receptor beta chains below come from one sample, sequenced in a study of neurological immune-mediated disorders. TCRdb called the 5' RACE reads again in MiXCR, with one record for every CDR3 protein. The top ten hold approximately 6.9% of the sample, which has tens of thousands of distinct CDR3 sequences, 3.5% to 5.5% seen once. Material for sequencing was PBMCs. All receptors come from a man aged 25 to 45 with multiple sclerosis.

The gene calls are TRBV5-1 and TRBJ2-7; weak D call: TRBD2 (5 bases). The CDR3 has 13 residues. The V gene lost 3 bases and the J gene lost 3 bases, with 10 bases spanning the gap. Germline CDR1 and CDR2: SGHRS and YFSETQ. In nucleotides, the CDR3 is TGCGCCAGCAGCTCGGGAAAGGACTACGAGCAGTACTTC. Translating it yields CASSSGKDYEQYF.

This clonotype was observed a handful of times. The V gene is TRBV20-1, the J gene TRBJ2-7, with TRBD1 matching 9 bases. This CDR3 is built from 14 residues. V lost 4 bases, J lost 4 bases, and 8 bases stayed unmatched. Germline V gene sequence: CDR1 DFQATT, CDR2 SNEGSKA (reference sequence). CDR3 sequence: CSATTGGNRYEQYF. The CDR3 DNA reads TGCAGTGCTACGACAGGGGGAAATCGGTACGAGCAGTACTTC.

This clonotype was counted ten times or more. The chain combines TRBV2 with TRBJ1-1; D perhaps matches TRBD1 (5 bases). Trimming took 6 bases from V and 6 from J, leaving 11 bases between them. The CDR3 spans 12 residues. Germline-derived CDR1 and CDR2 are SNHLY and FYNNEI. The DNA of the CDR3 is TGTGCCAGCAGGTACACAGGCGCTGAAGCTTTCTTT. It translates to CASRYTGAEAFF.

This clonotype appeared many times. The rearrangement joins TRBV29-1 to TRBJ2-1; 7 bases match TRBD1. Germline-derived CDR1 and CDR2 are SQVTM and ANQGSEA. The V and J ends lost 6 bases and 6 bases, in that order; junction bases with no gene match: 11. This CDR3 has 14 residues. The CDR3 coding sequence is TGCAGCGTCCCGAAGCTGGGACAGTTCAATGAGCAGTTCTTC. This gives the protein CSVPKLGQFNEQFF.

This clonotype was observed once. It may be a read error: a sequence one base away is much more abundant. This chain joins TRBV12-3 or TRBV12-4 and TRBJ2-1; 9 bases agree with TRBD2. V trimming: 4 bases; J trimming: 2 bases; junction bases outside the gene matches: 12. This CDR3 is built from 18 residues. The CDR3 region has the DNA TGTGCCAGCAGTTCAGGAAGACTAGCGGTAGGGGCCTACAATGAGCAGTTCTTC. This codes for CASSSGRLAVGAYNEQFF.

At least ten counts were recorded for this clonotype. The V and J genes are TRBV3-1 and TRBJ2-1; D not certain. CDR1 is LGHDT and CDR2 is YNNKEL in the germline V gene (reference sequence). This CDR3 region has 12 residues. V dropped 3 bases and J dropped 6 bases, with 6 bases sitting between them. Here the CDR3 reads CASSQYGNEQFF. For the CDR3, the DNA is TGTGCCAGCAGCCAGTACGGCAATGAGCAGTTCTTC.

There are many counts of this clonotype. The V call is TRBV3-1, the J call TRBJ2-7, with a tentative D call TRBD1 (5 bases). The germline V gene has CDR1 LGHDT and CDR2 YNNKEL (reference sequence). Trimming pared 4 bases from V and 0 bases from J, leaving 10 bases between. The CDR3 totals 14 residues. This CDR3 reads CASSPTGSSYEQYF. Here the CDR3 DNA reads TGTGCCAGCAGCCCCACAGGTAGCTCCTACGAGCAGTACTTC.

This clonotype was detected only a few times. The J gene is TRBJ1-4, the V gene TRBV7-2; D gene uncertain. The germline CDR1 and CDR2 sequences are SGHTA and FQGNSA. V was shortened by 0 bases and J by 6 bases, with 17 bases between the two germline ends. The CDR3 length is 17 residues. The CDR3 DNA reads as TGTGCCAGCAGCTTAGCCCCACCGGAGGGCCCCTATGAAAAACTGTTTTTT. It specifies CASSLAPPEGPYEKLFF.

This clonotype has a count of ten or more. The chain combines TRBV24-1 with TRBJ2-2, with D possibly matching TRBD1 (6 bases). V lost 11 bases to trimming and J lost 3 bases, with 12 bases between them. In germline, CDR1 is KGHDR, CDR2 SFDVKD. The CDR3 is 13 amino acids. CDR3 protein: CAISDRHTGELFF. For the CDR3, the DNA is TGTGCCATCTCAGACAGGCACACCGGGGAGCTGTTTTTT.

CDR3 bases: TGCAGTGCTCCTCCGTTTGGGAGATACAATGAGCAGTTCTTC. Translation gives CSAPPFGRYNEQFF. The chain employs TRBV20-1 and TRBJ2-1, with D possibly matching TRBD2 (5 bases). Germline-derived CDR1 and CDR2 are DFQATT and SNEGSKA (reference sequence). V lost 5 bases to trimming and J lost 4 bases, with 15 bases between them. The CDR3 spans 14 residues.

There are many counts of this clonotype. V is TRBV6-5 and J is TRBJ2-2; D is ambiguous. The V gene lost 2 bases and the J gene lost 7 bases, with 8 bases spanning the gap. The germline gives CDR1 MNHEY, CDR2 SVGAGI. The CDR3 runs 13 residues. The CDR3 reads CASSYEVRGELFF. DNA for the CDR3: TGTGCCAGCAGTTACGAGGTTCGCGGGGAGCTGTTTTTT.

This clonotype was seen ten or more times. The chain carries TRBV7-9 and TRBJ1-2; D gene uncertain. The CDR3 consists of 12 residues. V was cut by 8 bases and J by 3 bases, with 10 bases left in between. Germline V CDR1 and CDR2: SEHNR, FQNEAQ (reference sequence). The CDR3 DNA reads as TGTGCCAGCCGCGGGCGGGACTATGGCTACACCTTC. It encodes CASRGRDYGYTF.

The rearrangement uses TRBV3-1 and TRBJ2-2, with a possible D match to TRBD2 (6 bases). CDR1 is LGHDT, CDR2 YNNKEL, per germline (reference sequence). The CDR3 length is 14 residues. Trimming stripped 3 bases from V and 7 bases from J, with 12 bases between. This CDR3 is CASSHDTSIGELFF. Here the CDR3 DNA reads TGTGCCAGCAGCCACGACACTAGCATCGGGGAGCTGTTTTTT. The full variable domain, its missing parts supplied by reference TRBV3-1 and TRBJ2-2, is DTAVSQTPKYLVTQMGNDKSIKCEQNLGHDTMYWYKQDSKKFLKIMFSYNNKELIINETVPNRFSPKSPDKAHLNLHINSLELGDSAVYFCASSHDTSIGELFFGEGSRLTVL.

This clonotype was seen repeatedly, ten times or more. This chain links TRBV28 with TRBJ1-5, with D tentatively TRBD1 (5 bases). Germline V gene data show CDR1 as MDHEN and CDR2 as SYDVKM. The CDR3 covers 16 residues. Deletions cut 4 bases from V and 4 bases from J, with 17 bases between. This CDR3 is CASSSPTAEWNQPQHF. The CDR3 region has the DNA TGTGCCAGCAGTTCCCCGACAGCTGAATGGAATCAGCCCCAGCATTTT. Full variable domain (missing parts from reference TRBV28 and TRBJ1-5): DVKVTQSSRYLVKRTGEKVFLECVQDMDHENMFWYRQDPGLGLRLIYFSYDVKMKEKGDIPEGYSVSREKKERFSLILESASTNQTSMYLCASSSPTAEWNQPQHFGDGTRLSIL.

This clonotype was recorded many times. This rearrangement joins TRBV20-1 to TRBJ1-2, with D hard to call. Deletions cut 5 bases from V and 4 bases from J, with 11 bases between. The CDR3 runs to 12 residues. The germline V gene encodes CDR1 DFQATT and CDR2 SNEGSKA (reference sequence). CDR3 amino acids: CSAGRELYGYTF. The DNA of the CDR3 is TGCAGTGCTGGGAGGGAGCTCTATGGCTACACCTTC.

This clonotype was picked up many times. The CDR3 sequence: CSARDPGTADYGYTF. Here the CDR3 DNA reads TGCAGTGCTAGAGACCCCGGGACAGCGGACTATGGCTACACCTTC. V and J are TRBV20-1 and TRBJ1-2; 7 bases agree with TRBD1. V dropped 0 bases and J dropped 3; count of bases not matched to a gene: 7. Per germline, CDR1 DFQATT and CDR2 SNEGSKA (reference sequence). This CDR3 contains 15 residues.

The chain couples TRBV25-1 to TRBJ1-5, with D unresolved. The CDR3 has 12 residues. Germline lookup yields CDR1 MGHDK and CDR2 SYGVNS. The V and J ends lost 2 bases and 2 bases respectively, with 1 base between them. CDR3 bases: TGTGCCAGCAGTGAAGGCAATCAGCCCCAGCATTTT. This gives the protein CASSEGNQPQHF.

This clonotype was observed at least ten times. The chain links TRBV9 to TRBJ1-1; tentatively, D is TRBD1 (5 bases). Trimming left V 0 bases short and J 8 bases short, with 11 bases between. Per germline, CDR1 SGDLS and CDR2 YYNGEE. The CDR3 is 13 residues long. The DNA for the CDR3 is TGTGCCAGCAGCGTAGTGGCAGGGCGGGAAGCTTTCTTT. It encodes CASSVVAGREAFF.

The CDR3 DNA reads TGTGCCAGTAGTATTCTGGGGTACACTGAAGCTTTCTTT. Its protein product is CASSILGYTEAFF. The gene calls are TRBV19 and TRBJ1-1; D is ambiguous. Trimming took off 3 bases at V and 3 bases at J, with 8 bases between the two ends. The germline gives CDR1 LNHDA, CDR2 SQIVND (reference sequence). The CDR3 extends over 13 amino acids.

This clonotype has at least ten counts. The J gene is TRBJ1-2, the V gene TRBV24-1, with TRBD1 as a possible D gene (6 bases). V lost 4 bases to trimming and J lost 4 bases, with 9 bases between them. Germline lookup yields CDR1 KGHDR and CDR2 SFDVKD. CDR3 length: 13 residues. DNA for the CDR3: TGTGCCACCAGTGAACAGGGTGGCTATGGCTACACCTTC. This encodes CATSEQGGYGYTF.

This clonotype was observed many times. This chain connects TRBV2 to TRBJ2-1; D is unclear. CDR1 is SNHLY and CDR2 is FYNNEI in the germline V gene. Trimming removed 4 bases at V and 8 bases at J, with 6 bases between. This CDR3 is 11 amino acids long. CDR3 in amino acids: CASSVGYEQFF. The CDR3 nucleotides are TGTGCCAGCAGTGTAGGGTATGAGCAGTTCTTC.

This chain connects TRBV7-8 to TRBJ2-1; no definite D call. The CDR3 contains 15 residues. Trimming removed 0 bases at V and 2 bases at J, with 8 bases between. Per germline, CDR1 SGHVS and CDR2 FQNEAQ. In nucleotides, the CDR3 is TGTGCCAGCAGCTTAGCGGCACTCACCTACAATGAGCAGTTCTTC. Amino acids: CASSLAALTYNEQFF.

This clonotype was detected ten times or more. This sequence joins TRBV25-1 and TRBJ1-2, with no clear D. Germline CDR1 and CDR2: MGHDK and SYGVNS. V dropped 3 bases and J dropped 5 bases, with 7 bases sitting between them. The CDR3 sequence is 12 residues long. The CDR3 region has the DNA TGTGCCAGCAGTGATTTTTTTTATGGCTACACCTTC. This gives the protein CASSDFFYGYTF.

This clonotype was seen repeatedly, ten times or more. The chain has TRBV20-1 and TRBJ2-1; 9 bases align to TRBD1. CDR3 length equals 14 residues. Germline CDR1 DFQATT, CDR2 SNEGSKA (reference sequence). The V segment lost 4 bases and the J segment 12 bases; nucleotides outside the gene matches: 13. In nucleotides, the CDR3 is TGCAGTGCTAACCACGTCCGGACAGGGGCGAGGCAGTTCTTC. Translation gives CSANHVRTGARQFF.